This entry concerns a single T cell receptor beta chain. Antigen unknown. These data are taken from a study of blood T cells in healthy people across ages. Points from the study as a whole: Estimated diversity that came from one million T cells was considered an underestimate.

Alongside a J-beta primer mix, a sample-barcoded 5' primer served in a second PCR lasting roughly 7 to 12 cycles. TCRdb ran MiXCR on the 5' RACE reads and lists one entry per CDR3 protein. Of around 1,000,000 distinct CDR3 sequences detected, roughly 24% appear once; the ten largest clones hold approximately 0.75%. This CDR3 is 16 amino acids long. Trimming left V 7 bases short and J 6 bases short, with 24 bases between. Another study also made use of these data, one on T cells of mothers and their children. That report notes: In this cohort, donors were three healthy Caucasian mothers plus their six children. Random nucleotides (2-4) and sample barcodes were added by the M1S primer used in the second PCR. Relative to unrelated pairs, biologically related mother-child dyads exhibited marginally greater, non-significant overlap.

The clonotype was recovered from a girl aged 2-15 years in good health. Material: blood. The V call is TRBV12-3 or TRBV12-4, the J call TRBJ1-1; D call uncertain. The CDR3 region has the DNA TGTGCCAGCACTCCTTCAAATTGGGTATTCACTCCTGAAGCTTTCTTT. It encodes CASTPSNWVFTPEAFF.